This T cell receptor beta chain is drawn from a study of OX40 agonist ivuxolimab in advanced cancers. Study-level information: The dose-escalation cohort had hepatocellular carcinoma, melanoma, renal cell or head and neck cancer. Two patients with cutaneous melanoma and one with hepatocellular carcinoma, three in total, showed partial responses.

Assay used: immunoSEQ multiplex PCR; TCRdb lists only in-frame clones, some missing. The sample records about 110,000 clones, about 91% being singletons. Only one count was recorded for this clone. What it binds is unknown. Findings and limits, study-wide: Low normalized clonal expansion also occurred in some nonresponding patients. Some of the lowest clonal expansion was seen in partial responders at 0.1-3.0 mg/kg.

The V gene's germline CDR1 is SGHVS and CDR2 FNYEAQ. V lost 5 bases, J lost 4 bases, and 17 bases lay in between. The CDR3 consists of 15 residues. The sample here was CD4+ or CD8+ T cells sorted from blood, taken in a trial of the OX40 agonist ivuxolimab. The receptor was isolated from an adult with an advanced solid tumor such as melanoma, head and neck, liver or kidney cancer. J is TRBJ2-5 and V is TRBV7-6; possible D gene TRBD1, 5 bases. The CDR3 sequence: CASSLGAVLVETQYF. The CDR3 coding sequence is TGTGCCAGCAGCCTAGGGGCCGTTTTAGTAGAGACCCAGTACTTC.